A selection of T cell receptor beta chains follows, all from one sample in a study of blood T cell repertoires in COVID-19. Only in-frame clones appear in the TCRdb table, and some are missing; sequencing was by immunoSEQ multiplex PCR. The table records 230,000 or so clones, approximately 89% of them present only once. Sequenced sample: peripheral blood. The source of these receptors is a woman aged 40 to 50 who had recovered from COVID-19. Each CDR3 is given with its conserved first and last residue. The order of the fields is clone size, D gene, V gene, J gene, CDR3 DNA, CDR3 protein. A D gene is named only where the DNA matches it firmly. Clone size, where shown, is once, few, many, or a class for clones that have expanded.

>once|-|TRBV19|TRBJ1-2
TGTGCCAGTAGTATAGTTGCCGGTGAGGGCTACACCTTC
CASSIVAGEGYTF
>-|-|TRBV4-1|TRBJ1-2
TGCGCCAGCAGCCAAGTTACGGGTTCGGGGTGGGGCTACACCTTC
CASSQVTGSGWGYTF
>-|TRBD1|TRBV10-3|TRBJ1-5
TGTGCCATAAAAGGACAGGGGGGAAATCAGCCCCAGCATTTT
CAIKGQGGNQPQHF
>-|TRBD1|TRBV5-1|TRBJ2-2
TGCGCCAGCAGCTTTGGGACAGAAAGTACCGGGGAGCTGTTTTTT
CASSFGTESTGELFF
>-|TRBD2|TRBV2|TRBJ2-1
TGTGCCAGCAGTGCCCTAGCGGCCGAGGGGGAGCAGTTCTTC
CASSALAAEGEQFF
>-|TRBD1|TRBV18|TRBJ2-4
TGTGCCAGCTCACCCTCCGGGACAGGGTCCAAAAACATTCAGTACTTC
CASSPSGTGSKNIQYF
>-|-|TRBV10-3|TRBJ1-1
TGTGCCATCAGTGCGACAGAGTACACTGAAGCTTTCTTT
CAISATEYTEAFF
>-|TRBD1|TRBV18|TRBJ2-5
TGTGCCAGCTCACTTTGGACAGGCTACGGCGAGACCCAGTACTTC
CASSLWTGYGETQYF
>-|-|TRBV12-3/TRBV12-4|TRBJ1-1
TGTGCCAGCAGTTTGCCGGTCGCGCCTGAAGCTTTCTTT
CASSLPVAPEAFF
>-|-|TRBV6-2/TRBV6-3|TRBJ1-5
TGTGCCAGCAGTCTTGGAGACAGCTCCTATCAGCCCCAGCATTTT
CASSLGDSSYQPQHF
>-|-|TRBV5-1|TRBJ1-4
TGCGCCAGCAGCTTTGGACAGCTTAATGAAAAACTGTTTTTT
CASSFGQLNEKLFF
>-|-|TRBV18|TRBJ1-5
TGTGCCAGCTCAACGGACAGCCCAAATCAGCCCCAGCATTTT
CASSTDSPNQPQHF
>once|TRBD2|TRBV6-5|TRBJ2-7
TGTGCCAGCAGTTCCGGGACTATTAATAGAGGCGAGCAGTACTTC
CASSSGTINRGEQYF
>once|-|TRBV21-1|TRBJ1-4
TGTGCCAGCAGCAAGCCCAGGAAGGCTAATGAAAAACTGTTTTTT
CASSKPRKANEKLFF
>-|-|TRBV7-9|TRBJ2-1
TGTGCGGGCCAGGGGAACGCCAATGAGCAGTTCTTC
CAGQGNANEQFF
>-|-|TRBV5-1|TRBJ2-2
TGCGCCAGCAGCGGAGATGGAGAGACCGGGGAGCTGTTTTTT
CASSGDGETGELFF
>-|TRBD1|TRBV5-4|TRBJ1-2
TGTGCCAGCAGCTTGGGGCCGGGACAGGACTATGGCTACACCTTC
CASSLGPGQDYGYTF
>-|-|TRBV4-2|TRBJ1-5
TGTGCCAGCAGCCAAGATCTGGGAGATAGCAATCAGCCCCAGCATTTT
CASSQDLGDSNQPQHF
>-|-|TRBV11-2|TRBJ2-7
TGTGCCAGCAGTCCCAACCAGGTAGACCTGCAGTACTTC
CASSPNQVDLQYF
>-|TRBD1|TRBV30|TRBJ2-7
TGTGCCTGGGAGGGACAGGGAATGTTCGAGCAGTACTTC
CAWEGQGMFEQYF
>-|TRBD2|TRBV2|TRBJ2-5
TGTGCCAGCAGCGGCGGACTAGTTTTCGAGACCCAGTACTTC
CASSGGLVFETQYF
>-|-|TRBV7-3|TRBJ2-3
TGTGCCAGCAGCTTAAGGCAGAGCACAGATACGCAGTATTTT
CASSLRQSTDTQYF
>-|TRBD2|TRBV11-2|TRBJ2-1
TGTGCCAGCAGCGAACTTCCGGGACTATCGATATATGAGCAGTTCTTC
CASSELPGLSIYEQFF
>-|-|TRBV5-4|TRBJ2-1
TGTGCCAGCAGTCGTAGCGGAAGCTCCTACAATGAGCAGTTCTTC
CASSRSGSSYNEQFF
>-|-|TRBV5-4|TRBJ2-7
TGTGCCAGCAGCTTGGCCCAGGACTCCCTCGAGCAGTACTTC
CASSLAQDSLEQYF
>-|-|TRBV7-2|TRBJ1-4
TGTGCCAGCAGCATCAGGGGTGAAAAACTGTTTTTT
CASSIRGEKLFF
>-|TRBD1|TRBV19|TRBJ1-5
TGTGCCAGTAGTATGATAGGGACAGCTCATCAGCCCCAGCATTTT
CASSMIGTAHQPQHF
>-|TRBD2|TRBV6-5|TRBJ2-2
TGTGCCAGCAGTTACTCTCGGGGGGGCACCGGGGAGCTGTTTTTT
CASSYSRGGTGELFF